This T cell receptor (beta chain) stems from a study of T cell repertoires in cytomegalovirus infection (dated by TCRdb to between 2018 and 2021). Background on the whole study: Recently identified HLA-C-restricted CMV epitopes, whose presentation resists viral immunomodulation, were targeted by peptide stimulations together with well-studied HLA-B-restricted epitopes. Donor HLA type was relevant to the analysis, because carriage of CMV infection together with the matching HLA type was indicated by public TCR beta signatures. The full study reports these points: In both this cohort and an independent cohort of 352 donors, the cumulative frequency of public TCR beta family members distinguished carriers of CMV infection plus the relevant HLA type. The ex vivo response was dominated by HLA-C-restricted CMV-specific TCR beta clonotypes, which also provided the single most frequent clonotype in two of eight donors.

The V end loses 6 bases and the J end loses 4 bases, and a stretch of 18 bases separates them. Counted from cysteine to phenylalanine, this CDR3 has 15 amino acids. The CDR3 DNA has 45 bases and is translated from base 1. With respect to this clonotype: The clone's antigen remains unknown. No clone much larger than this one lies a single base away; base qualities are absent.

The sequencer listed for this sample is Illumina HiSeq 1500. TCRdb applied fastp at Q25 and MiXCR to the public reads, then kept only in-frame beta chains. Each entry is one CDR3 protein sequence, shown with its most common DNA and genes. The sample records 650,000 to 900,000 distinct CDR3 sequences, approximately 32% of which are singletons. Of the sample, about an eighth is held by the ten largest clones. The sample's treatment or condition, from its label and the paper: in vitro stimulation with specific CMV peptide epitopes to enrich CMV-specific T cells. This sequence originates from a human donor in good health (CMV status not recorded). Some clones in this sample may be carry-over from other donors' samples. The sequence joins TRBV12-3 or TRBV12-4 to TRBJ2-5, and TRBD2 may be the D gene, going by 7 matching bases. The material was cultured CD8+ T cells from PBMCs, obtained from culture after CMV antigen stimulation. The sequence in DNA is TGTGCCAGCAGCGCCCTGGGGGGGGCGCTAGAGACCCAGTACTTC. Its protein reads: CASSALGGALETQYF.